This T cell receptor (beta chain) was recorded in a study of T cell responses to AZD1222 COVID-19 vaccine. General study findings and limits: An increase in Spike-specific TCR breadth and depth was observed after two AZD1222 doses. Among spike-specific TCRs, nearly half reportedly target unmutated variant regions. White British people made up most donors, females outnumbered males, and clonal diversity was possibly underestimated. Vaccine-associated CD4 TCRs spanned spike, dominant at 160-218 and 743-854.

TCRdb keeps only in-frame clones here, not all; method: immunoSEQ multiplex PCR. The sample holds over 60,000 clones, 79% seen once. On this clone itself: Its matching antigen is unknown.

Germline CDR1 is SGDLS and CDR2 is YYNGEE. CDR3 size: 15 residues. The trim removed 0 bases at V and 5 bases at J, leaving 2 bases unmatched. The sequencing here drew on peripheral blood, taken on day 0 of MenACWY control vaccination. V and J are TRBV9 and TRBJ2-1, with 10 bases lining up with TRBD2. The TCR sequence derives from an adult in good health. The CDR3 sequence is CASSVGGLADNEQFF. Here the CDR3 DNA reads TGTGCCAGCAGCGTAGGAGGACTAGCGGACAATGAGCAGTTCTTC.